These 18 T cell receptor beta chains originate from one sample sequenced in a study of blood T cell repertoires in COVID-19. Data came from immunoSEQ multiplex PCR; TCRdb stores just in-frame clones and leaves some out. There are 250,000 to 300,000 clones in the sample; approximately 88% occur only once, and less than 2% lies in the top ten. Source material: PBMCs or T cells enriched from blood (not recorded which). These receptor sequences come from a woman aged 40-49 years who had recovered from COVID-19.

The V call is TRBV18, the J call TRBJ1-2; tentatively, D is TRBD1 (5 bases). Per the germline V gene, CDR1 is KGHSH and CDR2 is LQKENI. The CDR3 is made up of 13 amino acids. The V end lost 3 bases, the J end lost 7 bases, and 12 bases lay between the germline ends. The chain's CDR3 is CASSPDSARGYTF. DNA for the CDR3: TGTGCCAGCTCACCCGACAGCGCCCGTGGCTACACCTTC.

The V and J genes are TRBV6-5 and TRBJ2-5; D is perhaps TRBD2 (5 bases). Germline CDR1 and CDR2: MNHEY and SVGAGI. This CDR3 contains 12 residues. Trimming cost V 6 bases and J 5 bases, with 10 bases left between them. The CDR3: CASRSSGETQYF. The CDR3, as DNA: TGTGCCAGCAGAAGCTCGGGGGAGACCCAGTACTTC.

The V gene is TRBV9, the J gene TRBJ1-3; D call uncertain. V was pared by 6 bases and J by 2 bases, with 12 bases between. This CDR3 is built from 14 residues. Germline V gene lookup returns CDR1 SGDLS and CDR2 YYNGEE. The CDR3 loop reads CASNREGTGNTIYF. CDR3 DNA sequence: TGTGCCAGCAACCGAGAGGGCACTGGAAACACCATATATTTT.

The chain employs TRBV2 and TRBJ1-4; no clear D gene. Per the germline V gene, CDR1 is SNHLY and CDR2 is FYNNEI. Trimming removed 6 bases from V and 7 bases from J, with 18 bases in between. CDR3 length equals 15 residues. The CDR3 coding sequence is TGTGCCAGCAGCGTGCAGCCAGGTGTAGGTGAAAAACTGTTTTTT. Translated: CASSVQPGVGEKLFF.

CDR3 sequence: CASSPYRAFSNTGELFF. The CDR3 bases are TGTGCCAGCAGCCCATACAGGGCTTTTTCGAACACCGGGGAGCTGTTTTTT. The V gene is TRBV14, the J gene TRBJ2-2, with D possibly TRBD1 on 6 matching bases. CDR3 length: 17 amino acids. The V and J ends lost 4 bases and 0 bases respectively, with 15 bases between them. CDR1 is SGHDN, CDR2 FVKESK, per germline.

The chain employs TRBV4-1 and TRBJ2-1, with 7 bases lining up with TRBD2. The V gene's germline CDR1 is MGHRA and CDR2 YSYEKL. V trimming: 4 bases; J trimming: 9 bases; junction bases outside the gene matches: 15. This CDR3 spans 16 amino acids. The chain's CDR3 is CASSPQRGGLASEQFF. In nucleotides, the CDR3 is TGCGCCAGCAGCCCGCAGCGGGGCGGTCTGGCTAGTGAGCAGTTCTTC.

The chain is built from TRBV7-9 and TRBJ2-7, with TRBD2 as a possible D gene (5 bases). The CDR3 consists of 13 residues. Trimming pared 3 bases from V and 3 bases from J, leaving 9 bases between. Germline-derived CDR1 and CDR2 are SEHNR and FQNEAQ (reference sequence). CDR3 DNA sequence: TGTGCCAGCAGCTTCGACTACCGCTACGAGCAGTACTTC. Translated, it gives CASSFDYRYEQYF.

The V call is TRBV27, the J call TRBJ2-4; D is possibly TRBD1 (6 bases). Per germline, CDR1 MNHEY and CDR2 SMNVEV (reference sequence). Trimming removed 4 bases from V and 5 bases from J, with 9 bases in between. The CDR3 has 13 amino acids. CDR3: CASSSNRENIQYF. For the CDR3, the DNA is TGTGCCAGCAGTTCCAACAGGGAAAACATTCAGTACTTC.

The CDR3 spells CASSVGLVGGLNTEAFF. CDR3 in DNA: TGTGCCAGCAGCGTAGGCCTGGTGGGGGGATTGAACACTGAAGCTTTCTTT. This chain uses TRBV9 with TRBJ1-1, with D perhaps TRBD1 (5 bases). The germline CDR1 and CDR2 sequences are SGDLS and YYNGEE. Between the trimmed V and J ends, which lost 0 bases and 0 bases, there was a span of 15 bases. This CDR3 spans 17 amino acids. The full variable domain, in which reference TRBV9 and TRBJ1-1 provide the parts outside the CDR3, is DSGVTQTPKHLITATGQRVTLRCSPRSGDLSVYWYQQSLDQGLQFLIQYYNGEERAKGNILERFSAQQFPDLHSELNLSSLELGDSALYFCASSVGLVGGLNTEAFFGQGTRLTVV.

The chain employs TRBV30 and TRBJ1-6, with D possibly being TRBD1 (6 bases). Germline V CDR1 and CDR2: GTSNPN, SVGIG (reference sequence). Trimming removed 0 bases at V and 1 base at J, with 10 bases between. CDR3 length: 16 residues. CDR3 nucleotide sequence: TGTGCCTGGAGTGTAAGCCAGGGGTCCTATAATTCACCCCTCCACTTT. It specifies CAWSVSQGSYNSPLHF.

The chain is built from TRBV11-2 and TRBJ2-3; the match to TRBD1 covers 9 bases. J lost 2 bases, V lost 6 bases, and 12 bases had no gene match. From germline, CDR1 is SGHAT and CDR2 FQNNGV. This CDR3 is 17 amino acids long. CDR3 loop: CASSSTVRDRVTDTQYF. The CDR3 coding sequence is TGTGCCAGCAGTTCCACCGTCCGGGACAGGGTCACAGATACGCAGTATTTT.

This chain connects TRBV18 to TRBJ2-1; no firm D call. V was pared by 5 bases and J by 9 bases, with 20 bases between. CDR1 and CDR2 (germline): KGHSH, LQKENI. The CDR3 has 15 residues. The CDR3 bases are TGTGCCAGCTCAGACCCCGGGTCCAAAGACCGTGAGCAGTTCTTC. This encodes CASSDPGSKDREQFF. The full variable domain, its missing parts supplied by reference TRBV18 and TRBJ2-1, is NAGVMQNPRHLVRRRGQEARLRCSPMKGHSHVYWYRQLPEEGLKFMVYLQKENIIDESGMPKERFSAEFPKEGPSILRIQQVVRGDSAAYFCASSDPGSKDREQFFGPGTRLTVL.

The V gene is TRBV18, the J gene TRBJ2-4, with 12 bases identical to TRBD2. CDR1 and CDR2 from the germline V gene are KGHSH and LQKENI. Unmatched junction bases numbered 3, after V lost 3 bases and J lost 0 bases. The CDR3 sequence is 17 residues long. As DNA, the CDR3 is TGTGCCAGCTCACCCGGACTAGCGGGAATAGCCAAAAACATTCAGTACTTC. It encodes CASSPGLAGIAKNIQYF.

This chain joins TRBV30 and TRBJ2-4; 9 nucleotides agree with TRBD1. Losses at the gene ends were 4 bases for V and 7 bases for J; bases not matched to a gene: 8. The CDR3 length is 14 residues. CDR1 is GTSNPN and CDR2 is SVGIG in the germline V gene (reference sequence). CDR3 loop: CAWIGQGSSNIQYF. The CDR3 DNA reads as TGTGCCTGGATCGGACAGGGGAGTTCGAACATTCAGTACTTC.

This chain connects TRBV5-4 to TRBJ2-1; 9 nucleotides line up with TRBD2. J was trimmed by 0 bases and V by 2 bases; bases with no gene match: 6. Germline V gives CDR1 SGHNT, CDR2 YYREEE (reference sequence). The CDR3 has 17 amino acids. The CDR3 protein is CASSFGGGGASYNEQFF. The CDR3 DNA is TGTGCCAGCAGCTTCGGCGGCGGGGGGGCCTCCTACAATGAGCAGTTCTTC.

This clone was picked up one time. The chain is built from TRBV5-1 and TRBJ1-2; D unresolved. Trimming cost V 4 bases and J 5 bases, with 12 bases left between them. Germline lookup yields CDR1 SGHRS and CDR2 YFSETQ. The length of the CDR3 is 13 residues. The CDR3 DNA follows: TGCGCCAGCAGCAGGCCAGGTTATTATGGCTACACCTTC. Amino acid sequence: CASSRPGYYGYTF.

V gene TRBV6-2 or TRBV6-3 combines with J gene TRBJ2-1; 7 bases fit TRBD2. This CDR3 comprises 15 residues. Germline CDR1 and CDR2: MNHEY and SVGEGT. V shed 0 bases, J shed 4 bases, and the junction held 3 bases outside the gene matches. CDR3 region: CASSYSASGYNEQFF. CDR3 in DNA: TGTGCCAGCAGTTACTCGGCTAGCGGATACAATGAGCAGTTCTTC.

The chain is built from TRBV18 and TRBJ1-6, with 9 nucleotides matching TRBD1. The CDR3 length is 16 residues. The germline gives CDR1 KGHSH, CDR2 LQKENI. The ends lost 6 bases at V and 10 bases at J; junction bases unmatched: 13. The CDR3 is CASSPLDRGGQSPLHF. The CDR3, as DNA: TGTGCCAGCTCTCCTCTGGACAGGGGAGGTCAATCACCCCTCCACTTT. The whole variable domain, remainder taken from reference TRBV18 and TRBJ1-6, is NAGVMQNPRHLVRRRGQEARLRCSPMKGHSHVYWYRQLPEEGLKFMVYLQKENIIDESGMPKERFSAEFPKEGPSILRIQQVVRGDSAAYFCASSPLDRGGQSPLHFGNGTRLTVT.